This T cell receptor (beta chain) stems from a study of T cell responses to AZD1222 COVID-19 vaccine. This table comes from immunoSEQ multiplex PCR, and its TCRdb copy is limited to in-frame clones, with some not included. In the table there are tens of thousands of clones, around 90% of which are singletons. This clone came up once. The germline V gene has CDR1 SGHTA and CDR2 FQGNSA. Between the trimmed V and J ends, which lost 1 base and 4 bases, there was a span of 14 bases. This CDR3 spans 16 amino acids. The origin of this receptor is an adult in good health. The material sequenced was peripheral blood, taken on day 0 of MenACWY control vaccination. V and J are TRBV7-2 and TRBJ1-5; D gene ambiguous. In nucleotides, the CDR3 is TGTGCCAGCAGCTTAGTAGTTGGTTATCGGAATCAGCCCCAGCATTTT. Amino acid sequence: CASSLVVGYRNQPQHF.